This TCR beta chain was obtained from a study of shared clonotypes between healthy human individuals. The CDR3 is made up of 14 amino acids. The V segment lost 3 bases and the J segment 2 bases; nucleotides outside the gene matches: 1. Germline loops: CDR1 GTSNPN, CDR2 SVGIG (reference sequence). In regard to this clone: Its antigen is still unknown. Other nucleotide sequences in the sample specify the same CDR3.

Without sorting, samples used some 90 million PBMCs for genomic DNA. DNA input for the unsorted PBMC replicate PCRs was approximately 0.3 ug, some 29,000 T cell genomes. TCRdb's table, derived via immunoSEQ multiplex PCR, lists solely in-frame clones and lacks some. In the table there are 450,000 to 500,000 clones, approximately 84% of which are singletons. Findings and limits, study-wide: Having only a few donors restricted how much genetic and exposure-history diversity was captured. Clonotype sharing levels among donors were expected to vary with sequencing depth.

This chain links TRBV30 with TRBJ2-3; 11 bases are shared with TRBD2. This sequence originates from a woman aged 40 to 49 in good health. Some clones in this sample may be carry-over from other donors' samples. Source material: PBMCs. For the CDR3, the DNA is TGTGCCTGGAGGGGACTAGCGGTCACAGATACGCAGTATTTT. Residues: CAWRGLAVTDTQYF.